The clone carrying this TCR beta chain was counted only a few times. This record belongs to a study of cytomegalovirus exposure and HLA in healthy donors. Primers included in the PCR were 60 Vbeta and 13 Jbeta primers. Profiling relied on immunoSEQ multiplex PCR, and the TCRdb table lists in-frame clones only, not all of them. The table shows 150,000 to 200,000 clones, with more than 65% occurring only once. Germline assignment: CDR1 LGHNA and CDR2 YNFKEQ. This CDR3 spans 18 amino acids. With 2 bases clipped from V and 8 bases from J, the junction kept 18 bases outside the gene matches. The sequence was obtained from a man aged 50 to 60 in good health and CMV-seropositive. The rearrangement joins TRBV4-2 to TRBJ2-1; 7 bases are shared with TRBD2. Sample: PBMCs. CDR3: CASSQFLSGGSRWDEQFF. In DNA form, the CDR3 reads TGTGCCAGCAGCCAATTCCTCTCTGGCGGGAGTCGTTGGGATGAGCAGTTCTTC.